Described below is a single T cell receptor beta chain sequence and its context. Its antigen is as yet unknown. The sample belongs to a study of cytomegalovirus exposure and HLA in healthy donors. CDR3 length equals 13 residues. Germline CDR1 and CDR2: ENHRY and SYGVKD. Trimming cost V 6 bases and J 4 bases; bases outside gene matches: 5. Study findings and constraints: One variant, a missense change in DCLRE1C, was linked in a later analysis to TCR beta V- and J-gene trimming.

PCR employed 60 Vbeta and 13 Jbeta primers. Measured with immunoSEQ multiplex PCR; TCRdb has only the in-frame clones, and not every one. This sample has around 150,000 clones, with more than 80% found just once. The sequenced material came from PBMCs. The clonotype comes from a woman aged 25 to 39 in good health and CMV-seropositive. V is TRBV10-3 and J is TRBJ1-2, with 7 bases lining up with TRBD1. DNA of the CDR3: TGTGCCATCAGCAGGACAGGCCCCTATGGCTACACCTTC. Its translation is CAISRTGPYGYTF.